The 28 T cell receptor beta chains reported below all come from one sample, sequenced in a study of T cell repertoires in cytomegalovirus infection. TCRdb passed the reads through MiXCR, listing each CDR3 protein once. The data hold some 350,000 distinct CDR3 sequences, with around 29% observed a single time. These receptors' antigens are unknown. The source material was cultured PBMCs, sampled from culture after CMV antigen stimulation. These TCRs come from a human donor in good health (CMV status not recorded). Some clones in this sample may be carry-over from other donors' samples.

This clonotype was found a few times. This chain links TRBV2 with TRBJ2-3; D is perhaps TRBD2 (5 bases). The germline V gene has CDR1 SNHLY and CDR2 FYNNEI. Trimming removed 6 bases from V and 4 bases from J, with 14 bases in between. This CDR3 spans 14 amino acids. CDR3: CASSLDFGADTQYF. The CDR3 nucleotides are TGTGCCAGCAGCTTAGACTTCGGGGCAGATACGCAGTATTTT.

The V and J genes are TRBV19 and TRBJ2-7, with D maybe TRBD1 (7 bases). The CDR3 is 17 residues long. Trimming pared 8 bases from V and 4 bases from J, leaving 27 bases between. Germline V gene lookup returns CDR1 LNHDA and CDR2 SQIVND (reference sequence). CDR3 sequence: CASAGGPRATGVYEQYF. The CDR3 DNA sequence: TGTGCCAGTGCAGGGGGTCCGCGGGCCACGGGAGTTTACGAGCAGTACTTC.

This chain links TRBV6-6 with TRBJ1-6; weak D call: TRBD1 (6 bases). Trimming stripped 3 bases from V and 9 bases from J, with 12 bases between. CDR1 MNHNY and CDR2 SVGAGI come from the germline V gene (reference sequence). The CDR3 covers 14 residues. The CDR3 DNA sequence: TGTGCCAGCAGTTATCGGGGGCTTGGTTCACCCCTCCACTTT. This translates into CASSYRGLGSPLHF.

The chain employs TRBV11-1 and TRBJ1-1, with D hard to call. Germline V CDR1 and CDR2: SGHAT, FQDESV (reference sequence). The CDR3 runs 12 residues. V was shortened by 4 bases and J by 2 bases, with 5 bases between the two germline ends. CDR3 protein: CASSWVNTEAFF. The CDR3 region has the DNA TGTGCCAGCAGCTGGGTAAACACTGAAGCTTTCTTT.

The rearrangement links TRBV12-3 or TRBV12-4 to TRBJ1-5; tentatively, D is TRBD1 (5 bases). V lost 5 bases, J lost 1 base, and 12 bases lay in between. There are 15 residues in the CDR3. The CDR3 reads CASSPRVLSNQPQHF. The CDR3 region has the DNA TGTGCCAGCAGTCCCAGGGTTTTGAGCAATCAGCCCCAGCATTTT.

The CDR3: CASSYSRVGNQPQHF. DNA for the CDR3: TGTGCCAGCAGTTACTCGAGAGTAGGCAATCAGCCCCAGCATTTT. J is TRBJ1-5 and V is TRBV6-5; no firm D call. This CDR3 is built from 15 residues. Trimming removed 0 bases from V and 2 bases from J, with 8 bases in between. From germline, CDR1 is MNHEY and CDR2 SVGAGI.

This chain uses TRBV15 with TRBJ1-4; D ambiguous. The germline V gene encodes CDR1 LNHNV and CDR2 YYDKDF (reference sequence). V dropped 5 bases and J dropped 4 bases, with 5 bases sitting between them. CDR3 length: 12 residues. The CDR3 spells CATSGSNEKLFF. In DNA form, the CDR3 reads TGTGCCACCAGCGGAAGTAATGAAAAACTGTTTTTT.

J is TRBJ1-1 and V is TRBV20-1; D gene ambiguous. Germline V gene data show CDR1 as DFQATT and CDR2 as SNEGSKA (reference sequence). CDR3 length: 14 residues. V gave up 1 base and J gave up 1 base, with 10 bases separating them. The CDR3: CSARGWAGNTEAFF. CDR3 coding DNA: TGCAGTGCTAGAGGTTGGGCGGGGAACACTGAAGCTTTCTTT.

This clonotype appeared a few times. The CDR3 reads CASSLDQGLAGGHQFF. For the CDR3, the DNA is TGTGCCAGCAGCTTAGATCAAGGGCTAGCGGGAGGCCACCAGTTCTTC. The chain joins TRBV11-2 to TRBJ2-1; TRBD2 aligns across 11 bases. The V segment lost 0 bases and the J segment 13 bases; nucleotides outside the gene matches: 11. The CDR3 spans 16 residues. Germline V gene sequence: CDR1 SGHAT, CDR2 FQNNGV.

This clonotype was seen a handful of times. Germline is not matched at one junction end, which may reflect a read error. The CDR3: CASSLESRNRQFF. The CDR3 DNA reads TGTGCTAGCAGCTTAGAGTCGCGGAATCGGCAGTTCTTC. The chain links TRBV7-7 to TRBJ2-1; D is ambiguous. The V gene's germline CDR1 is SSHAT and CDR2 FNYEAQ (reference sequence). The CDR3 covers 13 residues.

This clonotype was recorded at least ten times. The CDR3 region is CASSQDKEGLASSFFQFF. The CDR3 region has the DNA TGTGCCAGCAGCCAAGATAAGGAGGGTTTAGCCAGCTCCTTCTTTCAGTTCTTC. The chain combines TRBV14 with TRBJ2-1, with D possibly matching TRBD2 (6 bases). Germline V gene lookup returns CDR1 SGHDN and CDR2 FVKESK. The ends were cut back, 0 bases at V and 13 bases at J, with 28 bases in the middle. This CDR3 comprises 18 residues.

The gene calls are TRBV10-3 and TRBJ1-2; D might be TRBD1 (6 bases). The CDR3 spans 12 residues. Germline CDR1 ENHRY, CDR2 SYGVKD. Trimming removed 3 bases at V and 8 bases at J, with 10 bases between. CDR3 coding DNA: TGTGCCATCAGTGAAACAGGGTCGGGCTACACCTTC. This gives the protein CAISETGSGYTF.

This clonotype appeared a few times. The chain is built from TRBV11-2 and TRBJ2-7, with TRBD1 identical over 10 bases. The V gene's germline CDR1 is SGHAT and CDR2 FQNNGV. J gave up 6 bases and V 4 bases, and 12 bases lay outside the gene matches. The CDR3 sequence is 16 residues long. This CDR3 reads CASSSDRGRAMGEQYF. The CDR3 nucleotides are TGTGCCAGCAGCTCCGACAGGGGGCGGGCGATGGGCGAGCAGTACTTC.

The CDR3 nucleotides read TGTGCCAGCAGCTTAATAACAGGGGGTGATGAAAAACTGTTTTTT. Protein product: CASSLITGGDEKLFF. The V and J genes are TRBV7-2 and TRBJ1-4, with TRBD1 identical over 8 bases. The CDR3 extends over 15 amino acids. V was pared by 2 bases and J by 6 bases, with 5 bases of the junction left unmatched. CDR1 is SGHTA, CDR2 FQGNSA, per germline. The complete variable domain, with remaining parts taken from reference TRBV7-2 and TRBJ1-4, reads GAGVSQSPSNKVTEKGKDVELRCDPISGHTALYWYRQSLGQGLEFLIYFQGNSAPDKSGLPSDRFSAERTGGSVSTLTIQRTQQEDSAVYLCASSLITGGDEKLFFGSGTQLSVL.

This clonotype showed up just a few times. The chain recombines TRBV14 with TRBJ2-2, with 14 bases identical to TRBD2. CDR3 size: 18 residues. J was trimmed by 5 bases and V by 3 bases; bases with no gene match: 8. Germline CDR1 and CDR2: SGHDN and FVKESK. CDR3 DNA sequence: TGTGCCAGCAGCCACGGGACTAGCGGGAGTGTGGAGACCGGGGAGCTGTTTTTT. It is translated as CASSHGTSGSVETGELFF.

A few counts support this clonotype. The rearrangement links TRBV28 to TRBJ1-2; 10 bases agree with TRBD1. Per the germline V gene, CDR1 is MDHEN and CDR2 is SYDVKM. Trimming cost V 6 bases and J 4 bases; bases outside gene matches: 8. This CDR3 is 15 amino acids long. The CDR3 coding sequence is TGTGCCAGCAGCAGATTGGACAGGGGGGCCTATGGCTACACCTTC. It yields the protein CASSRLDRGAYGYTF.

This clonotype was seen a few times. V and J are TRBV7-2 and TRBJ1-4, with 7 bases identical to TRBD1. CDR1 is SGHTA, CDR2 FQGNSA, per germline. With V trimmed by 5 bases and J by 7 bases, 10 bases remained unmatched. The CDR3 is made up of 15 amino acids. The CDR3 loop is CASSTTGVGGEKLFF. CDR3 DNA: TGTGCCAGCAGCACTACAGGGGTTGGAGGTGAAAAACTGTTTTTT. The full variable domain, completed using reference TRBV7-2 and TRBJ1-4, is GAGVSQSPSNKVTEKGKDVELRCDPISGHTALYWYRQSLGQGLEFLIYFQGNSAPDKSGLPSDRFSAERTGGSVSTLTIQRTQQEDSAVYLCASSTTGVGGEKLFFGSGTQLSVL.

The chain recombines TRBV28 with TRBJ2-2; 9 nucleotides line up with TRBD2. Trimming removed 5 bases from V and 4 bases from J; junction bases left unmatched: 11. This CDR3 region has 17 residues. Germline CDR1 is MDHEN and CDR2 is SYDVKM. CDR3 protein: CASSLLETSGLTGELFF. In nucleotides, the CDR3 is TGTGCCAGCAGTCTCCTCGAGACTAGCGGACTCACCGGGGAGCTGTTTTTT.

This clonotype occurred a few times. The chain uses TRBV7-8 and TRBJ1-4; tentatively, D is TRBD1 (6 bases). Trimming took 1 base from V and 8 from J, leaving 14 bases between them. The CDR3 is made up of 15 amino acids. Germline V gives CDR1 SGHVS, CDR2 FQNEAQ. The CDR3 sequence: CASSLDRENSEKLFF. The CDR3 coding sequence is TGTGCCAGCAGCTTAGACAGGGAGAATAGCGAAAAACTGTTTTTT.

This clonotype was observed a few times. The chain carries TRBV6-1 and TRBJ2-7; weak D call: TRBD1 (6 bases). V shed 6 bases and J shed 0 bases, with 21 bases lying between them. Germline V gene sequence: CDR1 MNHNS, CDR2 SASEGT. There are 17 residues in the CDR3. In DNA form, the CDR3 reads TGTGCCAGCAGACCTCCACCGGACAGCCAAGACTCCTACGAGCAGTACTTC. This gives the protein CASRPPPDSQDSYEQYF.

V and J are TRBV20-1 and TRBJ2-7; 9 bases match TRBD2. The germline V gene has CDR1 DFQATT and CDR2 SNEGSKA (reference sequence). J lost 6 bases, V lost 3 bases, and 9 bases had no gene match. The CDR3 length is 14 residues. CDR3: CSARAGTSSPEQYF. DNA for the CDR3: TGCAGTGCTAGGGCCGGGACTAGCTCCCCCGAGCAGTACTTC.

The CDR3 DNA follows: TGTGCCAGTACGCTAGCGTTGAGCTCCTACGAGCAGTACTTC. Residues: CASTLALSSYEQYF. This chain uses TRBV19 with TRBJ2-7; D may be TRBD2 (6 bases). The CDR3 spans 14 residues. Looked up from germline, CDR1 is LNHDA and CDR2 is SQIVND (reference sequence). V was pared by 7 bases and J by 0 bases, with 13 bases between. The full variable domain, its missing parts supplied by reference TRBV19 and TRBJ2-7, is DGGITQSPKYLFRKEGQNVTLSCEQNLNHDAMYWYRQDPGQGLRLIYYSQIVNDFQKGDIAEGYSVSREKKESFPLTVTSAQKNPTAFYLCASTLALSSYEQYFGPGTRLTVT.

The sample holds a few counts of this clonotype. CDR3 loop: CATSDRQTDTQYF. In nucleotides, the CDR3 is TGTGCCACCAGTGACAGACAGACAGATACGCAGTATTTT. This chain connects TRBV24-1 to TRBJ2-3, with D possibly matching TRBD1 (5 bases). Germline V CDR1 and CDR2: KGHDR, SFDVKD. Trimming removed 4 bases from V and 3 bases from J, with 7 bases in between. This CDR3 comprises 13 residues.

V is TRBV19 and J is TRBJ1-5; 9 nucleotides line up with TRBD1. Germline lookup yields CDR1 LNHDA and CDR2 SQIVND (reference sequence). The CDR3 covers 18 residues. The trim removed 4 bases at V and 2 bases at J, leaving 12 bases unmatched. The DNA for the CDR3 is TGTGCCAGTAGTAGCCCTTTCGACAGGGGGGGTGGCAATCAGCCCCAGCATTTT. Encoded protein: CASSSPFDRGGGNQPQHF.

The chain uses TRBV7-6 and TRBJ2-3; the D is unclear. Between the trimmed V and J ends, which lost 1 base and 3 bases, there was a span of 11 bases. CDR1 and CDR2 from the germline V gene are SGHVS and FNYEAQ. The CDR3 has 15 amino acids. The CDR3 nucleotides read TGTGCCAGCAGCTTAGACCCACACGGTACAGATACGCAGTATTTT. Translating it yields CASSLDPHGTDTQYF.

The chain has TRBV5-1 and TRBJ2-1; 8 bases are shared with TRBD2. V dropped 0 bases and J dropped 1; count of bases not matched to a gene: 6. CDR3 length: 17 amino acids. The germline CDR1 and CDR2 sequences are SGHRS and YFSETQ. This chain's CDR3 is CASSLGSSGLSYNEQFF. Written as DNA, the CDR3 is TGCGCCAGCAGCTTGGGATCTAGCGGGCTTTCCTACAATGAGCAGTTCTTC.

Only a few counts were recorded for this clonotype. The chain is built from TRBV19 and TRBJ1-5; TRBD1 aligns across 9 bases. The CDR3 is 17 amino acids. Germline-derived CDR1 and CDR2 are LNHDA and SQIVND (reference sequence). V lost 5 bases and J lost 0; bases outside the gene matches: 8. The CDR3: CASSQRGTGLSNQPQHF. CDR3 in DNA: TGTGCCAGTAGTCAGCGGGGGACAGGGCTTAGCAATCAGCCCCAGCATTTT.

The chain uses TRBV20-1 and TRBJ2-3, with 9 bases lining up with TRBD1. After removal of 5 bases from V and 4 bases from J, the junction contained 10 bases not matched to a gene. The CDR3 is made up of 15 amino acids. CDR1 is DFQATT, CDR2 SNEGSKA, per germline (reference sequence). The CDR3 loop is CSAREQGAPPDTQYF. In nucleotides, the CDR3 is TGCAGTGCTCGCGAACAGGGGGCACCCCCAGATACGCAGTATTTT.